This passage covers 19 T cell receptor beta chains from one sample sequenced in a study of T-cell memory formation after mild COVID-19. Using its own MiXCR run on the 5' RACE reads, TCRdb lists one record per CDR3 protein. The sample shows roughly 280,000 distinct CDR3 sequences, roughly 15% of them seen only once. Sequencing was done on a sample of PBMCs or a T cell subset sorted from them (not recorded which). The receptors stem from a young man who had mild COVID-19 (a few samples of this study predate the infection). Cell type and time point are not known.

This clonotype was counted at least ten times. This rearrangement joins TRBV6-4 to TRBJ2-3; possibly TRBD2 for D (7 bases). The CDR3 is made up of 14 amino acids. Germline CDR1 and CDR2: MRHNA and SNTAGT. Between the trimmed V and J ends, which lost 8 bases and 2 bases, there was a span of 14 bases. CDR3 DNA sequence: TGTGCCAGCGGGGCCGGGGGGCACACAGATACGCAGTATTTT. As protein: CASGAGGHTDTQYF.

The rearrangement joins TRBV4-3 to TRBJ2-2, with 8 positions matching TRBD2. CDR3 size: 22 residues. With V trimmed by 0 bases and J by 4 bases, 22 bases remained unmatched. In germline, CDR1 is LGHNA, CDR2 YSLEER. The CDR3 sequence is CASSQEVGAPQPAGVCTGELFF. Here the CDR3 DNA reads TGCGCCAGCAGCCAAGAAGTGGGGGCGCCTCAGCCAGCGGGGGTGTGCACCGGGGAGCTGTTTTTT.

CDR3: CASRSQLNTEAFF. The CDR3 DNA follows: TGCGCCAGCAGGTCACAGTTGAACACTGAAGCTTTCTTT. The V and J genes are TRBV5-1 and TRBJ1-1; D is unclear. Germline V gene sequence: CDR1 SGHRS, CDR2 YFSETQ. V lost 5 bases to trimming and J lost 0 bases, with 8 bases between them. This CDR3 comprises 13 residues.

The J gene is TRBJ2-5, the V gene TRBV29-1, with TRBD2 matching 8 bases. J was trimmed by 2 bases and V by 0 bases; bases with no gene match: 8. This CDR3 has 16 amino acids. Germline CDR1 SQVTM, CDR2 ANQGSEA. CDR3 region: CSVEDLRGGPQETQYF. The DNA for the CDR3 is TGCAGCGTTGAAGATCTTCGGGGGGGCCCACAAGAGACCCAGTACTTC. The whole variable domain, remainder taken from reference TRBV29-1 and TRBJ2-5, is SAVISQKPSRDICQRGTSLTIQCQVDSQVTMMFWYRQQPGQSLTLIATANQGSEATYESGFVIDKFPISRPNLTFSTLTVSNMSPEDSSIYLCSVEDLRGGPQETQYFGPGTRLLVL.

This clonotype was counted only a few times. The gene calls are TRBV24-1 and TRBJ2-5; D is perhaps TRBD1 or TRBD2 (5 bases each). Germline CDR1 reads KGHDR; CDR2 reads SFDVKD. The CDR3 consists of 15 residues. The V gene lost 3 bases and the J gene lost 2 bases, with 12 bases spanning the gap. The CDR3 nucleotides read TGTGCCACCAGTGATACTCAGGGACCGCAAGAGACCCAGTACTTC. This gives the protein CATSDTQGPQETQYF.

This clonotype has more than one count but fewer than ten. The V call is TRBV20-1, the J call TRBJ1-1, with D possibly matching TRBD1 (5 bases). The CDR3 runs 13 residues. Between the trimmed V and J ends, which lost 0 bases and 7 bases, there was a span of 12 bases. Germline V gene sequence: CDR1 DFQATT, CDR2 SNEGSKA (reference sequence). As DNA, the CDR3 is TGCAGTGCTAGAGATCCCCGGGGGAATGAAGCTTTCTTT. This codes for CSARDPRGNEAFF.

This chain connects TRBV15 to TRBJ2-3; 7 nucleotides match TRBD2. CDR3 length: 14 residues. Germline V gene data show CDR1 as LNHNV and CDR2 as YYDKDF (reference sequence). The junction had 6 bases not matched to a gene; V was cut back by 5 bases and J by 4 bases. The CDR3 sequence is CATSRGRSPDTQYF. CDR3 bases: TGTGCCACCAGCCGCGGGAGAAGCCCAGATACGCAGTATTTT.

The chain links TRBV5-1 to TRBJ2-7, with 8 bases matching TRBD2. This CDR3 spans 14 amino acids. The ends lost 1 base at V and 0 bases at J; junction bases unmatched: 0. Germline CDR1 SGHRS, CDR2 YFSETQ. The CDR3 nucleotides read TGCGCCAGCAGCTTGACTAGCGGCTCCTACGAGCAGTACGTC. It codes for CASSLTSGSYEQYV.

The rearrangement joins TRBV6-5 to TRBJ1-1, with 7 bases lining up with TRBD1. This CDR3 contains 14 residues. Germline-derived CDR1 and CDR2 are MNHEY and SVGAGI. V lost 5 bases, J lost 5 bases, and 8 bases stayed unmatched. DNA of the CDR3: TGTGCCAGCAGTCCAAGGGACAGTAGAACTGAAGCTTTCTTT. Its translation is CASSPRDSRTEAFF.

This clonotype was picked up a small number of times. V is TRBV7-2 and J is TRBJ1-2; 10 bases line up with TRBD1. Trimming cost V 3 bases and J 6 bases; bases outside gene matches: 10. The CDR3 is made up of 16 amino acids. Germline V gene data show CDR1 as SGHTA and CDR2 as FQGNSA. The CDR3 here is CASSLDRDRGLDGYTF. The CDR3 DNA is TGTGCCAGCAGCTTGGACCGGGACAGGGGATTGGATGGCTACACCTTC.

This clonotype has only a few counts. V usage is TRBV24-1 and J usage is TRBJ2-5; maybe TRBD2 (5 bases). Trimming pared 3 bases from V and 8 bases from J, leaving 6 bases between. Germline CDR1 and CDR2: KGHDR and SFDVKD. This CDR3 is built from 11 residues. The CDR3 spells CATSDGRTQYF. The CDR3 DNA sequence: TGTGCCACCAGTGATGGGAGAACCCAGTACTTC.

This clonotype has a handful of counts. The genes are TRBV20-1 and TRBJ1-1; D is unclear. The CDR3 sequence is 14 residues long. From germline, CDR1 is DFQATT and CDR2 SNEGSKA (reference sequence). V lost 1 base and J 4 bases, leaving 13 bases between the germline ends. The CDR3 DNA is TGCAGTGCTAGAGTCTCCATGGGGAGCACTGAAGCTTTCTTT. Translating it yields CSARVSMGSTEAFF.

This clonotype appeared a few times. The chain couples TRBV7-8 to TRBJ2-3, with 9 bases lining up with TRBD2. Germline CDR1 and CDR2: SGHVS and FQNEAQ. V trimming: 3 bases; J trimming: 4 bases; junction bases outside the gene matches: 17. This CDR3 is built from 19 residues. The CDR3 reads CASSFQLAGSPLSADTQYF. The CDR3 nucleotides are TGTGCCAGCAGCTTCCAGCTAGCGGGGAGTCCCCTCAGCGCAGATACGCAGTATTTT.

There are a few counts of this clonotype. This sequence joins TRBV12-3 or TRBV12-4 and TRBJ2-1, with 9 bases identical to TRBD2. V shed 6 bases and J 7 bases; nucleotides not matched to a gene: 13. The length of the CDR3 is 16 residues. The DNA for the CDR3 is TGTGCCAGCAGCCCCCTGATGAGCGGGGGGACGAATGAGCAGTTCTTC. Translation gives CASSPLMSGGTNEQFF.

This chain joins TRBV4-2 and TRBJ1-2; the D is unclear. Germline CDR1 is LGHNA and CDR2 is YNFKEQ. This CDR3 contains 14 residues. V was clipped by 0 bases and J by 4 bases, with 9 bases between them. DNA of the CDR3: TGTGCCAGCAGCCAAGAATTGACCCTCTATGGCTACACCTTC. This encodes CASSQELTLYGYTF.

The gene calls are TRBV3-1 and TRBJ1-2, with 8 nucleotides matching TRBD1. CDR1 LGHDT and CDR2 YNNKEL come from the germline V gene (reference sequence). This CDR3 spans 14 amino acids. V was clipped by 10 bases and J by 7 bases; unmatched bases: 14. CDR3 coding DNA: TGTGCCACTACGGGACAGGCGGGATCCGGTGGCTACACCTTC. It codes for CATTGQAGSGGYTF. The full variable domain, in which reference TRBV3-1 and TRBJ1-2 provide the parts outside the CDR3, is DTAVSQTPKYLVTQMGNDKSIKCEQNLGHDTMYWYKQDSKKFLKIMFSYNNKELIINETVPNRFSPKSPDKAHLNLHINSLELGDSAVYFCATTGQAGSGGYTFGSGTRLTVV.

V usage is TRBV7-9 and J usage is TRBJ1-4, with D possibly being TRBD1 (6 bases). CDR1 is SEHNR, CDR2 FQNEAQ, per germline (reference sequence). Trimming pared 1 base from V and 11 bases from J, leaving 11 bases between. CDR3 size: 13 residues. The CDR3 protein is CASSLEDQGKLFF. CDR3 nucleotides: TGTGCCAGCAGCTTAGAAGACCAGGGGAAACTGTTTTTT.

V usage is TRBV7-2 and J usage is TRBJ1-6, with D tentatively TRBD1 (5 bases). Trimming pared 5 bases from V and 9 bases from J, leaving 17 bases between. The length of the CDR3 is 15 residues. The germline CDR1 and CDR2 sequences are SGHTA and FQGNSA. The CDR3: CASSLTGHGSSPLHF. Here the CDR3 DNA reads TGTGCCAGCAGCCTGACTGGACACGGAAGTTCACCCCTCCACTTT.

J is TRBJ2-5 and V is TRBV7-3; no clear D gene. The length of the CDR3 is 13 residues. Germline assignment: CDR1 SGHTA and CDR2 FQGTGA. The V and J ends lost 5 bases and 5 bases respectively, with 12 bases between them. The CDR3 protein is CASSKAGPETQYF. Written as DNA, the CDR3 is TGTGCCAGCAGCAAAGCAGGCCCCGAGACCCAGTACTTC.